The 31 T cell receptor beta chains below all came from one sample that was sequenced in a study of beta chain features in type 1 diabetes. Overall study results and limits: Type 1 diabetes patients had TCRB CDR3s that were shorter (moderately but significantly so) in all four CD4+ subsets.

Investigators reverse transcribed all isolated RNA, so they sequenced expressed TCRB transcripts. The protocol was immunoSEQ multiplex PCR, while the TCRdb copy is restricted to in-frame clones and leaves out a portion. The table has under 150,000 clones, approximately 9% seen once; the top ten hold around 0.79%. No cognate antigen is known for these TCRs. What was sequenced was central memory CD4+ T cells from blood. These receptors all stem from a man aged 25 to 40 with type 1 diabetes.

The V call is TRBV7-9, the J call TRBJ1-5; the D is unclear. The V gene lost 1 base and the J gene lost 1 base, with 14 bases spanning the gap. Germline V gene data show CDR1 as SEHNR and CDR2 as FQNEAQ (reference sequence). The CDR3 runs to 17 residues. The CDR3, as DNA: TGTGCCAGCAGCTTAGGGAGTGCCGGGGTGAGCAATCAGCCCCAGCATTTT. Amino acids: CASSLGSAGVSNQPQHF.

In this sample, this clone turned up a few times. The chain links TRBV7-2 to TRBJ2-1; TRBD2 matches 10 bases. The trim removed 5 bases at V and 6 bases at J, leaving 7 bases unmatched. CDR1 SGHTA and CDR2 FQGNSA come from the germline V gene. The CDR3 loop spans 15 amino acids. The CDR3 loop reads CASSRGLAELNEQFF. CDR3 DNA: TGTGCCAGCAGCCGCGGACTAGCGGAGCTCAATGAGCAGTTCTTC.

This clone occurred a few times. The rearrangement joins TRBV7-6 to TRBJ1-4; D is unclear. Trimming removed 4 bases at V and 8 bases at J, with 5 bases between. The CDR3 is made up of 11 amino acids. Germline CDR1 is SGHVS and CDR2 is FNYEAQ. In DNA, the CDR3 is TGTGCCAGCAGCTCCAGAGAAAAACTGTTTTTT. This gives the protein CASSSREKLFF.

This clone was counted a few times. The gene calls are TRBV19 and TRBJ1-2; possibly TRBD1 for D (5 bases). The CDR3 has 14 amino acids. The germline gives CDR1 LNHDA, CDR2 SQIVND (reference sequence). Trimming left V 6 bases short and J 7 bases short, with 18 bases between. CDR3 residues: CASSSQGLLGGYTF. CDR3 bases: TGTGCCAGTAGCTCTCAGGGACTCCTTGGTGGCTACACCTTC.

As regards this clone: Other nucleotide sequences in the sample specify the same CDR3. V and J are TRBV5-4 and TRBJ2-3, with 12 bases matching TRBD2. The CDR3 is 15 residues long. Trimming at V came to 3 bases and at J to 3 bases, leaving 2 bases not matched to a gene. CDR1 SGHNT and CDR2 YYREEE come from the germline V gene (reference sequence). CDR3 bases: TGTGCCAGCAGCTCCGGACTAGCGGGGACAGATACGCAGTATTTT. It is translated as CASSSGLAGTDTQYF.

This clone was observed at least ten times. The chain uses TRBV7-9 and TRBJ2-1; TRBD2 aligns across 7 bases. The V and J ends lost 5 bases and 7 bases, in that order; junction bases with no gene match: 8. CDR1 is SEHNR, CDR2 FQNEAQ, per germline (reference sequence). This CDR3 contains 14 residues. The CDR3 region has the DNA TGTGCCAGCAGCGTAGGGCTAGCGGTAAATGAGCAGTTCTTC. Protein product: CASSVGLAVNEQFF.

CDR3 protein: CASSSPAGGSVEQYF. The CDR3, as DNA: TGTGCCAGCAGTTCCCCCGCCGGGGGTTCGGTCGAGCAGTACTTC. The genes are TRBV27 and TRBJ2-7; maybe TRBD2 (6 bases). CDR3 length: 15 residues. Germline values: CDR1 MNHEY, CDR2 SMNVEV (reference sequence). V was cut by 4 bases and J by 6 bases, with 19 bases left in between.

V and J are TRBV2 and TRBJ2-6; D is perhaps TRBD2 (6 bases). The CDR3 loop spans 14 amino acids. Trimming took 8 bases from V and 3 from J, leaving 11 bases between them. Germline CDR1 and CDR2: SNHLY and FYNNEI. CDR3 protein: CASGRESGANVLTF. The DNA of the CDR3 is TGTGCCAGCGGACGGGAGAGTGGGGCCAACGTCCTGACTTTC.

This clone has more than one count but fewer than ten. The chain joins TRBV5-4 to TRBJ2-3; D call uncertain. In germline, CDR1 is SGHNT, CDR2 YYREEE (reference sequence). V gave up 3 bases and J gave up 7 bases, with 6 bases separating them. This CDR3 has 11 residues. Written as DNA, the CDR3 is TGTGCCAGCAGCTCCGGGTATACGCAGTATTTT. Protein sequence: CASSSGYTQYF.

This clone was observed a few times. This chain uses TRBV7-9 with TRBJ1-1; maybe TRBD1 (5 bases). The CDR3 totals 13 residues. Germline assignment: CDR1 SEHNR and CDR2 FQNEAQ (reference sequence). V was pared by 0 bases and J by 6 bases, with 8 bases between. The CDR3 DNA follows: TGTGCCAGCAGCTTAGCGCAGGGTGCTGAAGCTTTCTTT. This codes for CASSLAQGAEAFF.

V is TRBV28 and J is TRBJ2-7; 8 positions agree with TRBD2. The CDR3 is made up of 14 amino acids. V lost 6 bases and J lost 6; bases outside the gene matches: 10. CDR1 and CDR2 from the germline V gene are MDHEN and SYDVKM. Written as DNA, the CDR3 is TGTGCCAGCAGGCCGGGTAGCGGGGTAGGCGAGCAGTACTTC. Amino acids: CASRPGSGVGEQYF.

The rearrangement joins TRBV5-1 to TRBJ1-4; tentatively, D is TRBD1 (5 bases). Trimming took 1 base from V and 1 from J, leaving 5 bases between them. Looked up from germline, CDR1 is SGHRS and CDR2 is YFSETQ. This CDR3 comprises 14 residues. CDR3 nucleotide sequence: TGCGCCAGCAGCTTGCAGGGAACTAATGAAAAACTGTTTTTT. Translation gives CASSLQGTNEKLFF.

This clone occurred a few times. This rearrangement joins TRBV29-1 to TRBJ1-1; maybe TRBD1 (6 bases). Germline V gives CDR1 SQVTM, CDR2 ANQGSEA. CDR3 length: 14 amino acids. Deletions cut 7 bases from V and 1 base from J, with 16 bases between. The CDR3 loop reads CSAQVGTRNTEAFF. In DNA form, the CDR3 reads TGCAGCGCCCAAGTAGGGACACGGAACACTGAAGCTTTCTTT.

This clone was detected a few times. The chain recombines TRBV30 with TRBJ1-4; D remains ambiguous. The CDR3 is 14 amino acids. CDR1 is GTSNPN, CDR2 SVGIG, per germline (reference sequence). V was cut by 7 bases and J by 3 bases, with 15 bases left in between. The CDR3 coding sequence is TGTGCCTTGGAGATCCCGGGATCTAATGAAAAACTGTTTTTT. Its protein product is CALEIPGSNEKLFF.

A few counts support this clone. This chain joins TRBV19 and TRBJ2-1; 10 bases are shared with TRBD2. V trimming: 2 bases; J trimming: 5 bases; junction bases outside the gene matches: 0. CDR1 and CDR2 from the germline V gene are LNHDA and SQIVND (reference sequence). The CDR3 is 14 residues long. The CDR3 DNA sequence: TGTGCCAGTAGTATACTAGCGGGGGACAATGAGCAGTTCTTC. It codes for CASSILAGDNEQFF.

This clone showed up just a few times. This chain uses TRBV2 with TRBJ2-5, with TRBD1 matching 7 bases. The CDR3 totals 13 residues. CDR1 SNHLY and CDR2 FYNNEI come from the germline V gene. The trim removed 7 bases at V and 2 bases at J, leaving 4 bases unmatched. CDR3 bases: TGTGCCAGCAAGGGACAGCCTCAAGAGACCCAGTACTTC. Translating gives CASKGQPQETQYF.

A few counts support this clone. The rearrangement links TRBV27 to TRBJ1-4, with TRBD1 identical over 9 bases. Germline loops: CDR1 MNHEY, CDR2 SMNVEV (reference sequence). This CDR3 contains 13 residues. The junction had 5 bases not matched to a gene; V was cut back by 7 bases and J by 8 bases. The CDR3 coding sequence is TGTGCCAGCACCCGGACAGGGGACGAAAAACTGTTTTTT. Encoded protein: CASTRTGDEKLFF.

This chain joins TRBV18 and TRBJ2-2; 8 bases agree with TRBD1. Germline values: CDR1 KGHSH, CDR2 LQKENI. Unmatched junction bases numbered 4, after V lost 6 bases and J lost 4 bases. CDR3 length: 14 amino acids. CDR3 protein: CASSRDRSTGELFF. CDR3 sequence (DNA): TGTGCCAGCTCCCGGGACAGGAGCACCGGGGAGCTGTTTTTT.

This clone showed up just a few times. This rearrangement joins TRBV5-6 to TRBJ1-2, with 8 nucleotides matching TRBD1. Looked up from germline, CDR1 is SGHDT and CDR2 is YYEEEE. J gave up 4 bases and V 4 bases, and 3 bases lay outside the gene matches. The length of the CDR3 is 13 residues. The CDR3 here is CASSPGTGYGYTF. DNA for the CDR3: TGTGCCAGCAGCCCCGGGACAGGCTATGGCTACACCTTC.

This rearrangement joins TRBV11-1 to TRBJ2-7; tentatively, D is TRBD2 (7 bases). Germline CDR1 and CDR2: SGHAT and FQDESV (reference sequence). Trimming shortened V by 3 bases and J by 7 bases, and 16 bases separated the two germline ends. CDR3 length: 14 residues. CDR3 sequence (DNA): TGTGCCAGCAGCTTGGGAGGGGGGACCGCTGAGCAGTACTTC. It encodes CASSLGGGTAEQYF.

This clone was picked up a small number of times. The chain links TRBV30 to TRBJ2-1, with a possible D match to TRBD1 (5 bases). The germline V and J ends were trimmed by 1 base and 5 bases, with 12 bases remaining between them. The germline CDR1 and CDR2 sequences are GTSNPN and SVGIG (reference sequence). CDR3 length: 14 residues. CDR3 sequence reads: CAWSGGLTHNEQFF. The CDR3 DNA is TGTGCCTGGAGTGGGGGCCTGACCCACAATGAGCAGTTCTTC.

The chain joins TRBV2 to TRBJ1-6, with 8 bases aligning to TRBD1. Looked up from germline, CDR1 is SNHLY and CDR2 is FYNNEI. Unmatched junction bases numbered 5, after V lost 5 bases and J lost 8 bases. The CDR3 runs 14 residues. The chain's CDR3 is CASSSQGGDSPLHF. For the CDR3, the DNA is TGTGCCAGCAGTTCACAGGGGGGAGATTCACCCCTCCACTTT.

This clone was seen a handful of times. The chain has TRBV19 and TRBJ2-3; perhaps TRBD2 as D (5 bases). The CDR3 runs to 15 residues. Germline-derived CDR1 and CDR2 are LNHDA and SQIVND (reference sequence). Trimming left V 3 bases short and J 2 bases short, with 12 bases between. CDR3 loop: CASSISGILTDTQYF. DNA of the CDR3: TGTGCCAGTAGTATTTCGGGGATCCTCACAGATACGCAGTATTTT.

This clone was seen a handful of times. The genes are TRBV27 and TRBJ2-6; D is perhaps TRBD1 (5 bases). In germline, CDR1 is MNHEY, CDR2 SMNVEV (reference sequence). The ends were cut back, 2 bases at V and 4 bases at J, with 12 bases in the middle. The CDR3 spans 16 residues. Written as DNA, the CDR3 is TGTGCCAGCAGTTTAGCTGGGGCAGTGGGGGCCAACGTCCTGACTTTC. Translating gives CASSLAGAVGANVLTF.

This clone has only a few counts. Here the CDR3 DNA reads TGTGCCAGCAGTGCGCTAGCGGGGGGTTCAGAGACCCAGTACTTC. It codes for CASSALAGGSETQYF. The chain uses TRBV2 and TRBJ2-5; 11 nucleotides align to TRBD2. CDR3 size: 15 residues. CDR1 SNHLY and CDR2 FYNNEI come from the germline V gene. J gave up 4 bases and V 4 bases, and 5 bases lay outside the gene matches.

As regards this clone: A much larger clonotype is one base distant, so this may be a read error. The rearrangement links TRBV7-9 to TRBJ1-4; D possibly corresponds to TRBD1 (5 bases). CDR3 length: 12 amino acids. Trimming shortened V by 3 bases and J by 8 bases, and 7 bases separated the two germline ends. Per the germline V gene, CDR1 is SEHNR and CDR2 is FQNEAQ (reference sequence). The CDR3 DNA sequence: TGTGCCAGCAGCTTGGAGGGGGAAAAACTGTTTTTT. This codes for CASSLEGEKLFF.

The chain uses TRBV30 and TRBJ1-4; D is unclear. CDR3 size: 14 residues. The germline V and J ends were trimmed by 1 base and 5 bases, with 11 bases remaining between them. The germline V gene has CDR1 GTSNPN and CDR2 SVGIG (reference sequence). The CDR3 spells CAWSEEPANEKLFF. Here the CDR3 DNA reads TGTGCCTGGAGTGAGGAGCCGGCGAATGAAAAACTGTTTTTT.

This clone was recorded a few times. V usage is TRBV15 and J usage is TRBJ2-3; TRBD2 matches 13 bases. Per the germline V gene, CDR1 is LNHNV and CDR2 is YYDKDF (reference sequence). The CDR3 has 18 amino acids. The junction had 7 bases not matched to a gene; V was cut back by 4 bases and J by 0 bases. CDR3 in DNA: TGTGCCACCAGCATTAGACTAGCGGGGGGCATTAGCACAGATACGCAGTATTTT. As protein: CATSIRLAGGISTDTQYF.

This rearrangement joins TRBV5-1 to TRBJ2-7, with TRBD1 matching 8 bases. The CDR3 totals 15 residues. Germline loops: CDR1 SGHRS, CDR2 YFSETQ. The junction had 12 bases not matched to a gene; V was cut back by 4 bases and J by 6 bases. The chain's CDR3 is CASSPARTGFFEQYF. CDR3 sequence (DNA): TGCGCCAGCAGCCCTGCTAGGACAGGGTTTTTCGAGCAGTACTTC.

This clone was seen more than once but under ten times. The V gene is TRBV9, the J gene TRBJ2-2; D is perhaps TRBD2 (5 bases). CDR3 length: 14 amino acids. V was cut by 0 bases and J by 3 bases, with 6 bases left in between. Looked up from germline, CDR1 is SGDLS and CDR2 is YYNGEE. CDR3 coding DNA: TGTGCCAGCAGCGTAGGACTACACACCGGGGAGCTGTTTTTT. It yields the protein CASSVGLHTGELFF.

This clone was counted between two and nine times. This chain connects TRBV2 to TRBJ1-6; 8 bases map to TRBD1. With 5 bases clipped from V and 6 bases from J, the junction kept 6 bases outside the gene matches. The CDR3 contains 15 residues. Germline V CDR1 and CDR2: SNHLY, FYNNEI. CDR3 coding DNA: TGTGCCAGCAGTCCCGGACAGGGTAGTAATTCACCCCTCCACTTT. Its protein is CASSPGQGSNSPLHF.